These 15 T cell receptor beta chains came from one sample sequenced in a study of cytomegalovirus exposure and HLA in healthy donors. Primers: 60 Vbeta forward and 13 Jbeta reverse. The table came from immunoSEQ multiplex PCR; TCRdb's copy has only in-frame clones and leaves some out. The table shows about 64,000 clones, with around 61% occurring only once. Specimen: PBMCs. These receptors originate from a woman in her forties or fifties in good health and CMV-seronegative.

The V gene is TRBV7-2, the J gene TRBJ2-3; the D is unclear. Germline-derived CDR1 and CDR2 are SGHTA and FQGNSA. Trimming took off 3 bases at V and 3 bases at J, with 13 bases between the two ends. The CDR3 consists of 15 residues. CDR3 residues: CASSFPRIITDTQYF. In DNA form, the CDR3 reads TGTGCCAGCAGCTTTCCGAGGATCATAACAGATACGCAGTATTTT.

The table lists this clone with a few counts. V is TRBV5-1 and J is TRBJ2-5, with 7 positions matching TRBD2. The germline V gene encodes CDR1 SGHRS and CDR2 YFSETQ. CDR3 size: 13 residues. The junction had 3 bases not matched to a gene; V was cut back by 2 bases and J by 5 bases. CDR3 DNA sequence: TGCGCCAGCAGCTTAGCGGGATTGGAGACCCAGTACTTC. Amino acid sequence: CASSLAGLETQYF.

The CDR3 spells CASSLASGGKEQYF. The CDR3 DNA follows: TGTGCCAGCAGCTTAGCGAGTGGGGGGAAGGAGCAGTACTTC. The rearrangement uses TRBV7-9 and TRBJ2-7; a weak D match, TRBD2 (6 bases). V was shortened by 0 bases and J by 7 bases, with 13 bases between the two germline ends. The CDR3 loop spans 14 amino acids. Germline CDR1 is SEHNR and CDR2 is FQNEAQ (reference sequence).

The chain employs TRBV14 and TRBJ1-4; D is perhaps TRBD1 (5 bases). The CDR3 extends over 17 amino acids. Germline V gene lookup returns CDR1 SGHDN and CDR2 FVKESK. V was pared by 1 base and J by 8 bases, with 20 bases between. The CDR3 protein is CASSQGRAGPPREKLFF. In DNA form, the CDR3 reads TGTGCCAGCAGCCAAGGGCGAGCGGGACCGCCGAGGGAAAAACTGTTTTTT.

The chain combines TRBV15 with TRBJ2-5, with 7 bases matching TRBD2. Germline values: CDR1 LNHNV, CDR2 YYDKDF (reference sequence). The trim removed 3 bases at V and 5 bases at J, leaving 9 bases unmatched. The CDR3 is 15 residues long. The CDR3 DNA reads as TGTGCCACCAGCAGCCCCGGACTAGTTCGCGAGACCCAGTACTTC. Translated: CATSSPGLVRETQYF.

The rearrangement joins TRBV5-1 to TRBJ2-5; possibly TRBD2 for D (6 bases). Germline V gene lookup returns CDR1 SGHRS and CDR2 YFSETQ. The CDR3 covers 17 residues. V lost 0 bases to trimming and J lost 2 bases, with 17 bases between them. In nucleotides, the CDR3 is TGCGCCAGCAGCTTGGGGGCGGGGTTGGCACCTCAAGAGACCCAGTACTTC. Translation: CASSLGAGLAPQETQYF.

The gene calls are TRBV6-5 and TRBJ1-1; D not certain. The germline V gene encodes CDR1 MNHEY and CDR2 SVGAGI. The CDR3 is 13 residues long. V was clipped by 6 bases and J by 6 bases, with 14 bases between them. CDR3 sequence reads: CASRGRARAEAFF. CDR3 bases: TGTGCCAGCAGAGGGAGGGCTAGGGCTGAAGCTTTCTTT.

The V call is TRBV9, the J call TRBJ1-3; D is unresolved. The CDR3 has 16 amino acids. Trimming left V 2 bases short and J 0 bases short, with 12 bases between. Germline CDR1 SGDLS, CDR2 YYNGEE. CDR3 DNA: TGTGCCAGCAGCGTGATGAACTCACTCTCTGGAAACACCATATATTTT. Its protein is CASSVMNSLSGNTIYF.

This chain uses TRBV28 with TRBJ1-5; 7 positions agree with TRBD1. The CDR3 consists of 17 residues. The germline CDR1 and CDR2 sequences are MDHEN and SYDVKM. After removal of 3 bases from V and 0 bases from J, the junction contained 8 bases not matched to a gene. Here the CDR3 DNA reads TGTGCCAGCAGTTTGTGGCAGGGGGTTTATAGCAATCAGCCCCAGCATTTT. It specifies CASSLWQGVYSNQPQHF.

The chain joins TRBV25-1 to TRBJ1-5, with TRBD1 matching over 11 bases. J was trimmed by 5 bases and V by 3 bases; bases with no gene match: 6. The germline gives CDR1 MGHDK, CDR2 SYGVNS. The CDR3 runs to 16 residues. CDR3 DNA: TGTGCCAGCAGTGATAGGGACAGGGGGAAGGATCAGCCCCAGCATTTT. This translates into CASSDRDRGKDQPQHF.

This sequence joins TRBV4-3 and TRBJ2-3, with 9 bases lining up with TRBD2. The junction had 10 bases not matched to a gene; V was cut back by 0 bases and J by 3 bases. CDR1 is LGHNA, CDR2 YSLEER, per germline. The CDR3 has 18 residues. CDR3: CASSQDMGSSGSTDTQYF. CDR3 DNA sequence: TGCGCCAGCAGCCAAGATATGGGGAGTAGCGGGAGTACAGATACGCAGTATTTT.

CDR3 nucleotides: TGTGCCAGCAGCCCAAAGGTGGGAGGCCCTTACGAGCAGTACTTC. Its protein product is CASSPKVGGPYEQYF. The V gene is TRBV7-2, the J gene TRBJ2-7, with D possibly matching TRBD2 (6 bases). The CDR3 is made up of 15 amino acids. V dropped 5 bases and J dropped 4 bases, with 18 bases sitting between them. Germline V CDR1 and CDR2: SGHTA, FQGNSA.

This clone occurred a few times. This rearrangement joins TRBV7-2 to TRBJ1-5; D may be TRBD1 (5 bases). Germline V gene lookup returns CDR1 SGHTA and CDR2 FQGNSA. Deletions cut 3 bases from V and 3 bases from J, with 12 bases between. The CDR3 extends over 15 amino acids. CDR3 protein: CASSFGTFFNQPQHF. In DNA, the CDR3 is TGTGCCAGCAGCTTCGGGACTTTCTTCAATCAGCCCCAGCATTTT.

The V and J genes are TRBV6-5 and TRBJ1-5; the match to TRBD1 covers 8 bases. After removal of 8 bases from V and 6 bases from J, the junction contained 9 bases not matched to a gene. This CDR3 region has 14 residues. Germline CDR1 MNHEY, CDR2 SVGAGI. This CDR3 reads CASLQGGVGQPQHF. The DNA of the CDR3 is TGTGCCAGCCTACAGGGGGGTGTGGGTCAGCCCCAGCATTTT.

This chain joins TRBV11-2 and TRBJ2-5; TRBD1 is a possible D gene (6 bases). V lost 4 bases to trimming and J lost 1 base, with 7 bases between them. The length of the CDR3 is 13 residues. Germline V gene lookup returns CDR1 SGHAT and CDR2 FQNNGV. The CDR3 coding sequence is TGTGCCAGCAGCTCAGGGGTCCAAGAGACCCAGTACTTC. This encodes CASSSGVQETQYF. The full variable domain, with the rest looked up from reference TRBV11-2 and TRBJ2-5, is EAGVAQSPRYKIIEKRQSVAFWCNPISGHATLYWYQQILGQGPKLLIQFQNNGVVDDSQLPKDRFSAERLKGVDSTLKIQPAKLEDSAVYLCASSSGVQETQYFGPGTRLLVL.